The 7 T cell receptor beta chains in this list originate from one sample, sequenced in a study of shared clonotypes between healthy human individuals. Naive CD8 cells lacked CD45RO and underwent positive selection for CCR7, leaving out terminally differentiated effector memory CD45RA+ cells. The data were produced by immunoSEQ multiplex PCR, yet TCRdb's version contains in-frame clones alone and is incomplete. This sample has millions of clones; about 93% occur once, and the top ten carry 1.7%. Material: naive CD8+ T cells from PBMCs. These receptors originate from a man aged 18 to 30 in good health. Some clones in this sample may be carry-over from other donors' samples.

The chain links TRBV27 to TRBJ2-7; 11 bases line up with TRBD1. The length of the CDR3 is 16 residues. The V and J ends lost 7 bases and 2 bases, in that order; junction bases with no gene match: 10. CDR1 is MNHEY and CDR2 is SMNVEV in the germline V gene (reference sequence). DNA of the CDR3: TGTGCCAGCAAACCCCGGACAGGGGGCATCCCCTACGAGCAGTACTTC. Translating it yields CASKPRTGGIPYEQYF.

Notes on this clone: Other nucleotide sequences in the sample specify the same CDR3. The genes are TRBV7-3 and TRBJ2-1; a weak D match, TRBD2 (5 bases). Germline V gene data show CDR1 as SGHTA and CDR2 as FQGTGA. The CDR3 is 15 residues long. Trimming cost V 2 bases and J 0 bases, with 8 bases left between them. As DNA, the CDR3 is TGTGCCAGCAGCTTATTAGGGAGCTCCTACAATGAGCAGTTCTTC. Amino acid sequence: CASSLLGSSYNEQFF.

This chain uses TRBV5-6 with TRBJ2-3; D not resolved. Germline assignment: CDR1 SGHDT and CDR2 YYEEEE. The CDR3 covers 12 residues. Trimming removed 3 bases at V and 1 base at J, with 3 bases between. The CDR3 is CASSYGTDTQYF. CDR3 coding DNA: TGTGCCAGCAGCTACGGCACAGATACGCAGTATTTT.

Notes on this clone: This same CDR3 is encoded by further DNA sequences in the sample. The rearrangement links TRBV7-9 to TRBJ2-7; D not resolved. Germline V gene lookup returns CDR1 SEHNR and CDR2 FQNEAQ (reference sequence). The ends were cut back, 3 bases at V and 0 bases at J, with 9 bases in the middle. The CDR3 has 14 amino acids. CDR3 sequence reads: CASSLGSSSYEQYF. The CDR3 DNA reads as TGTGCCAGCAGCTTGGGCAGTAGCTCCTACGAGCAGTACTTC.

J is TRBJ1-5 and V is TRBV28; TRBD1 is a possible D gene (6 bases). The CDR3 spans 11 residues. The V and J ends lost 8 bases and 6 bases respectively, with 8 bases between them. Germline lookup yields CDR1 MDHEN and CDR2 SYDVKM. The CDR3 bases are TGTGCCAGCGCAGGGGTTCAGCCCCAGCATTTT. Protein product: CASAGVQPQHF. The full variable domain, completed using reference TRBV28 and TRBJ1-5, is DVKVTQSSRYLVKRTGEKVFLECVQDMDHENMFWYRQDPGLGLRLIYFSYDVKMKEKGDIPEGYSVSREKKERFSLILESASTNQTSMYLCASAGVQPQHFGDGTRLSIL.

The genes are TRBV19 and TRBJ1-5; no definite D call. The CDR3 is made up of 14 amino acids. Germline-derived CDR1 and CDR2 are LNHDA and SQIVND (reference sequence). V lost 3 bases and J lost 0, with 6 bases in between. In DNA, the CDR3 is TGTGCCAGTAGTATTTGGGTTAGCAATCAGCCCCAGCATTTT. The encoded protein is CASSIWVSNQPQHF.

The chain carries TRBV7-6 and TRBJ2-7; TRBD1 matches 9 bases. The CDR3 is 15 amino acids. The ends lost 1 base at V and 2 bases at J; junction bases unmatched: 3. Germline V gene sequence: CDR1 SGHVS, CDR2 FNYEAQ. CDR3 sequence (DNA): TGTGCCAGCAGCTTAGGGGGACAGGGCACCTACGAGCAGTACTTC. Translated, it gives CASSLGGQGTYEQYF.